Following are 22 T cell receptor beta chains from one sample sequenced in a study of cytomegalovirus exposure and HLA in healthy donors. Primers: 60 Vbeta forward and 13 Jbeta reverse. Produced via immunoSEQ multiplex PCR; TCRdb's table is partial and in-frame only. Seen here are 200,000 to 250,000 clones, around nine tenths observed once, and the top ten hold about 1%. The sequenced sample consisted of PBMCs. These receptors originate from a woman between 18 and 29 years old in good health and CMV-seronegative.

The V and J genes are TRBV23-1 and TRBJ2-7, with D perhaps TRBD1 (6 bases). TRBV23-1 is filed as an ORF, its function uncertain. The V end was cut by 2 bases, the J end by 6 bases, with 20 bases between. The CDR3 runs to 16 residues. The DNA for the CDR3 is TGCGCCAGCAGTCAACACCGCCCCAGGGGTTTTAGCGAGCAGTACTTC. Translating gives CASSQHRPRGFSEQYF.

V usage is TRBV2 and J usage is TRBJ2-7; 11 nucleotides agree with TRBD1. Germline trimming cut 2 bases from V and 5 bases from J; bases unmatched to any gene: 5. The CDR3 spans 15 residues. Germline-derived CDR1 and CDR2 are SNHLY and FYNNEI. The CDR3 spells CASSEWGQGVDEQYF. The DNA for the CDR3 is TGTGCCAGCAGTGAATGGGGACAGGGGGTTGACGAGCAGTACTTC.

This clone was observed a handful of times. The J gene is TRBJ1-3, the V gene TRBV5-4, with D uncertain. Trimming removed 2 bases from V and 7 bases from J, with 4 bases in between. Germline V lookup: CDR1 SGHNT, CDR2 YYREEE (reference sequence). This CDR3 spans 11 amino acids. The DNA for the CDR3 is TGTGCCAGCAGCTTCCTGAACACCATATATTTT. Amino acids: CASSFLNTIYF.

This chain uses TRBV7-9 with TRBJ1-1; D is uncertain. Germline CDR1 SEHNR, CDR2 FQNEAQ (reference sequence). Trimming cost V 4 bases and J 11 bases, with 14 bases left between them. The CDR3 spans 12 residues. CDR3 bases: TGTGCCAGCAGCTCCCCTGGTGAGGAGGCTTTCTTT. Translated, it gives CASSSPGEEAFF.

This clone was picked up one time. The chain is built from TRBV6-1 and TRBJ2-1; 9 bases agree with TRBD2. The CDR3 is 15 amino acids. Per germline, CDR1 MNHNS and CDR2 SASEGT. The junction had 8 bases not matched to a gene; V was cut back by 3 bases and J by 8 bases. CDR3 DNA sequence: TGTGCCAGCAGTGACTTGACTAGCGGTAGAGATGAGCAGTTCTTC. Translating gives CASSDLTSGRDEQFF.

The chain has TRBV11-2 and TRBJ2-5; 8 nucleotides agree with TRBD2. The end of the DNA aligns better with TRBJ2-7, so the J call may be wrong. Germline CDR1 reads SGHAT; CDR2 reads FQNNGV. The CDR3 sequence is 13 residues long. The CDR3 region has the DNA TGTGCCAGCAGCGTAGCGGGACTGTACGAGCAGTACTTC. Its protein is CASSVAGLYEQYF.

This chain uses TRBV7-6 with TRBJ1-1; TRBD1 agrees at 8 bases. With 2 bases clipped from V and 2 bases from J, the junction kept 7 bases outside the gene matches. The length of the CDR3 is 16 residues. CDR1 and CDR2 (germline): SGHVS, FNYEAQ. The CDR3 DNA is TGTGCCAGCAGCTTATTTCAGGGGGCTGGTAACACTGAAGCTTTCTTT. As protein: CASSLFQGAGNTEAFF.

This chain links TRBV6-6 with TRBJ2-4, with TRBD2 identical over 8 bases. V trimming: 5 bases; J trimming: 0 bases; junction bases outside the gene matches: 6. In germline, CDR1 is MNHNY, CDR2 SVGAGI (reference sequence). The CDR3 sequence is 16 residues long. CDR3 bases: TGTGCCAGCAGTGTGGGACTAGTGGTAGCCAAAAACATTCAGTACTTC. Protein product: CASSVGLVVAKNIQYF.

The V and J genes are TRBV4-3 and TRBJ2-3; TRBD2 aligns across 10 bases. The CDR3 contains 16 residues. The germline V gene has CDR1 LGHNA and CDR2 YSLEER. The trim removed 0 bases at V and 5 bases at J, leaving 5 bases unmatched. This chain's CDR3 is CASSQDLLAGEDTQYF. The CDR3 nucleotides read TGCGCCAGCAGCCAAGATCTCCTAGCGGGAGAAGATACGCAGTATTTT.

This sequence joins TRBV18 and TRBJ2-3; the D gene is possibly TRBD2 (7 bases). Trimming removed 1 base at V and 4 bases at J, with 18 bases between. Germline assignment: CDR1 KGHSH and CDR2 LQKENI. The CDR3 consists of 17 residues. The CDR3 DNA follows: TGTGCCAGCTCACCACTTGGACAGCGGGGTGGTTCAGATACGCAGTATTTT. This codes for CASSPLGQRGGSDTQYF.

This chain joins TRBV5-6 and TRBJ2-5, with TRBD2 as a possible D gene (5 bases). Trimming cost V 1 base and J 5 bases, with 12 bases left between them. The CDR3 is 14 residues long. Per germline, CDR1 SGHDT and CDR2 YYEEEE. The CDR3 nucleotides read TGTGCCAGCAGCTTGTCGGGGAGCTGGGAGACCCAGTACTTC. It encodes CASSLSGSWETQYF.

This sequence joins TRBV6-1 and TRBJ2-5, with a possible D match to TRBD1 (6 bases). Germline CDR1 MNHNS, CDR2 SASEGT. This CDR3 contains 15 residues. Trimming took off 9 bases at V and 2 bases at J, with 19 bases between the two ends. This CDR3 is CASVYRAMVQETQYF. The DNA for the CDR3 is TGTGCCAGTGTTTACAGGGCGATGGTGCAAGAGACCCAGTACTTC.

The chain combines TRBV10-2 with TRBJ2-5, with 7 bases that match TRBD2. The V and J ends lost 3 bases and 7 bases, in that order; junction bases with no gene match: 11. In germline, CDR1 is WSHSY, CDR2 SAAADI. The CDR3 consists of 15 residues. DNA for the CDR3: TGCGCCAGCAGTGACATCGCGGGAGTAGGAGGGACCCAGTACTTC. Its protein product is CASSDIAGVGGTQYF.

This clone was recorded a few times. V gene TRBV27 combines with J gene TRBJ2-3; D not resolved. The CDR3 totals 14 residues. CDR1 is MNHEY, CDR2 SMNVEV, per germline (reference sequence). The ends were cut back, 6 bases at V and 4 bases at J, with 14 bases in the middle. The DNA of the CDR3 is TGTGCCAGCAGACCCTTGGCAGTCCCAGATACGCAGTATTTT. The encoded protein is CASRPLAVPDTQYF.

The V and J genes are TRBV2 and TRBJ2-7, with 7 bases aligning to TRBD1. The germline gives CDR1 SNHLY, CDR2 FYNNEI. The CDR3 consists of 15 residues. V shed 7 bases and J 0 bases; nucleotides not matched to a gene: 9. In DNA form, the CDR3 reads TGTGCCAGCAACCAACAGGGGTCCTCCTCCTACGAGCAGTACTTC. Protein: CASNQQGSSSYEQYF.

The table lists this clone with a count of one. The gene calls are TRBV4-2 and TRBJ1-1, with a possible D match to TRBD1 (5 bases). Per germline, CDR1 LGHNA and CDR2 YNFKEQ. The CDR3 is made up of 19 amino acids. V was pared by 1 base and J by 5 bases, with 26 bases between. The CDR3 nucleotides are TGTGCCAGCAGCCAAGTTAATCCTTATGGGGGGGGGAGGGTGACTGAAGCTTTCTTT. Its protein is CASSQVNPYGGGRVTEAFF.

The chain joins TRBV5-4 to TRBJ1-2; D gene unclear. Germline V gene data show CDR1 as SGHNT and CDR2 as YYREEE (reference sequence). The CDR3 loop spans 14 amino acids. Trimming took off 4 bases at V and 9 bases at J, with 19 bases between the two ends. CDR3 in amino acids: CASSLAGLPNSYTF. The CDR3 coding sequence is TGTGCCAGCAGCCTTGCCGGACTACCTAATAGCTACACCTTC.

This CDR3 reads CASSRGTSGEQYF. The CDR3, as DNA: TGTGCCAGCAGCCGCGGGACTAGCGGGGAACAGTACTTC. The V gene is TRBV7-2, the J gene TRBJ2-7; 13 nucleotides align to TRBD2. Trimming took 5 bases from V and 10 from J; bases not matched to a gene: 5. CDR1 and CDR2 (germline): SGHTA, FQGNSA. The CDR3 has 13 residues.

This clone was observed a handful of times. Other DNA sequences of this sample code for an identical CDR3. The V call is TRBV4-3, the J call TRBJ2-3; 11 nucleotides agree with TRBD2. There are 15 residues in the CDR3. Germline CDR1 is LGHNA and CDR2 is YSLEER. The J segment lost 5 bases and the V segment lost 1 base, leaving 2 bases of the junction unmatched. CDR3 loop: CASSQGSGREDTQYF. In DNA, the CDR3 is TGCGCCAGCAGCCAAGGTAGCGGGAGGGAAGATACGCAGTATTTT.

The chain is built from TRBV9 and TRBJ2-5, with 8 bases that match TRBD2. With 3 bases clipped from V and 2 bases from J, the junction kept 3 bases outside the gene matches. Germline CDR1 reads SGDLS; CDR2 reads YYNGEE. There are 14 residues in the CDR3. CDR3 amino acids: CASSAIAGQETQYF. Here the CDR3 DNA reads TGTGCCAGCAGCGCCATAGCGGGACAAGAGACCCAGTACTTC.

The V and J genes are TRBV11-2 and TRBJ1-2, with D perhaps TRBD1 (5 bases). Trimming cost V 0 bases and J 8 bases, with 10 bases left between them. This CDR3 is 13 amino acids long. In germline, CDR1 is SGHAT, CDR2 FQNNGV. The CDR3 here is CASSLDRAGGYTF. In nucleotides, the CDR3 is TGTGCCAGCAGCTTAGACAGGGCAGGGGGCTACACCTTC.

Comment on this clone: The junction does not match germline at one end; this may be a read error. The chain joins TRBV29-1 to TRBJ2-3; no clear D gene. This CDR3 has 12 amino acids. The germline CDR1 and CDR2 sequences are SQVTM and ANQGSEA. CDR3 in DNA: TGCAGCGGGTTAGGTAACACAGATGCGCAGTATTTT. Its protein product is CSGLGNTDAQYF.